This TCR beta chain was documented in a study of OX40 agonist ivuxolimab in advanced cancers. Whole-study findings and limits: Which antigen the expanded peripheral T cells recognized is unknown. There were, on average, more expanded clones in CD8+ T cells than in CD4+. Both CD4+ and CD8+ T cell populations in blood had undergone clonal expansion by week 6 at 0.1 to 3.0 mg/kg.

Regarding this clone: What it binds is not known.

The ends were cut back, 1 base at V and 6 bases at J, with 13 bases in the middle. Germline V gives CDR1 SGHVS, CDR2 FQNEAQ. CDR3 size: 15 residues. The table came from immunoSEQ multiplex PCR; TCRdb's copy has only in-frame clones and leaves some out. The data show 70,000 or so clones, about nine tenths seen once. The sequencing used CD4+ or CD8+ T cells sorted from blood, collected in a trial of the OX40 agonist ivuxolimab. The chain couples TRBV7-8 to TRBJ1-5, with TRBD1 as a possible D gene (5 bases). The receptor's source is an adult with an advanced solid tumor such as melanoma, head and neck, liver or kidney cancer. The chain's CDR3 is CASSLVNRPLQPQHF. The CDR3 region has the DNA TGTGCCAGCAGCTTAGTGAACAGGCCCCTTCAGCCCCAGCATTTT.